The sequence of this T cell receptor (beta chain) was determined in a study of T cell responses to AZD1222 COVID-19 vaccine. Looking at the study overall: Investigators merged groups given second doses at roughly 4 or roughly 12 weeks. Study-wide findings and caveats: The donors showed a predominance of white British ancestry and of females, with possible underestimation of clonal diversity.

The protocol was immunoSEQ multiplex PCR, while the TCRdb copy is restricted to in-frame clones and leaves out a portion. The sample has around 130,000 clones, approximately 83% seen once. This clone was observed once. No antigen is known for it. This sample comprised peripheral blood, obtained on day 0 of AZD1222 vaccination. This clonotype was sampled from an adult in good health.

This CDR3 reads CASSDPAGTNSGANVLTF. CDR3 nucleotides: TGTGCCAGCAGTGACCCAGCAGGTACAAACTCTGGGGCCAACGTCCTGACTTTC. This chain uses TRBV25-1 with TRBJ2-6; no clear D gene. Deletions cut 3 bases from V and 0 bases from J, with 15 bases between. CDR1 and CDR2 (germline): MGHDK, SYGVNS. This CDR3 has 18 residues. The full variable domain, rest sourced from reference TRBV25-1 and TRBJ2-6, is EADIYQTPRYLVIGTGKKITLECSQTMGHDKMYWYQQDPGMELHLIHYSYGVNSTEKGDLSSESTVSRIRTEHFPLTLESARPSHTSQYLCASSDPAGTNSGANVLTFGAGSRLTVL.